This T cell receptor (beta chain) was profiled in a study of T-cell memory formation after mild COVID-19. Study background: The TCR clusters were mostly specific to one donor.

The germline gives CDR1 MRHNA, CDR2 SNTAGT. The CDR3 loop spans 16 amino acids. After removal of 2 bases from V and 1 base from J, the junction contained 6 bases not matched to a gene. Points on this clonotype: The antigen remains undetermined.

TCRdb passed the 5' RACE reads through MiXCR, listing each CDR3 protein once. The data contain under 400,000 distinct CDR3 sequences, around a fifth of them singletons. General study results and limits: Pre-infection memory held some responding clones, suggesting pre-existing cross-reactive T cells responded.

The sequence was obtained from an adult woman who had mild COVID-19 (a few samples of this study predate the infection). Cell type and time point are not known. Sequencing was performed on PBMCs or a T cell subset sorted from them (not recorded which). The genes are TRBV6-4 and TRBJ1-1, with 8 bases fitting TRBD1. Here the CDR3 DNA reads TGTGCCAGCAGTGACGCACTCGACAGGGGGAACACTGAAGCTTTCTTT. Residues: CASSDALDRGNTEAFF.